The 28 T cell receptor beta chains in this list originate from one sample, sequenced in a study of cytomegalovirus exposure and HLA in healthy donors. PCR involved 60 Vbeta and 13 Jbeta primers. Libraries were prepared by immunoSEQ multiplex PCR; TCRdb keeps only in-frame clonotypes and omits some of them. Of some 160,000 clones listed, roughly 75% are singletons. The sequencing sample was made of PBMCs. The receptors shown here come from a middle-aged man in good health and CMV-seronegative.

The chain has TRBV18 and TRBJ1-1; tentative D call: TRBD1 (6 bases). With 3 bases removed from V and 1 base from J, the gap between germline ends came to 15 bases. The CDR3 has 16 residues. Germline-derived CDR1 and CDR2 are KGHSH and LQKENI. This CDR3 reads CASSPPGGAENTEAFF. The CDR3 bases are TGTGCCAGCTCACCCCCCGGGGGGGCGGAGAACACTGAAGCTTTCTTT.

The CDR3: CASSPRRGGANTGELFF. For the CDR3, the DNA is TGTGCCAGCAGCCCCCGCAGAGGGGGGGCGAACACCGGGGAGCTGTTTTTT. The chain links TRBV11-3 to TRBJ2-2, with D possibly being TRBD2 (7 bases). CDR3 length equals 17 residues. CDR1 SGHNT and CDR2 YENEEA come from the germline V gene. V was pared by 5 bases and J by 0 bases, with 16 bases between.

The CDR3 region is CASSPDPQNSGGYTF. CDR3 DNA: TGCGCCAGCAGCCCGGATCCACAAAATTCGGGTGGCTACACCTTC. The rearrangement uses TRBV5-1 and TRBJ1-2; no clear D gene. This CDR3 is 15 amino acids long. Trimming shortened V by 4 bases and J by 7 bases, and 20 bases separated the two germline ends. CDR1 is SGHRS, CDR2 YFSETQ, per germline.

The genes are TRBV19 and TRBJ2-2; 10 bases are a match to TRBD2. V dropped 3 bases and J dropped 4; count of bases not matched to a gene: 5. CDR1 LNHDA and CDR2 SQIVND come from the germline V gene (reference sequence). This CDR3 is built from 16 residues. CDR3 loop: CASSMGGLAITGELFF. The CDR3 DNA follows: TGTGCCAGTAGTATGGGGGGACTAGCGATCACCGGGGAGCTGTTTTTT.

V usage is TRBV19 and J usage is TRBJ1-1, with 11 bases lining up with TRBD1. Germline loops: CDR1 LNHDA, CDR2 SQIVND (reference sequence). Trimming took 4 bases from V and 0 from J; bases not matched to a gene: 4. This CDR3 comprises 16 residues. The CDR3 loop reads CASSKDRGPMNTEAFF. CDR3 nucleotides: TGTGCCAGTAGTAAGGACAGGGGGCCGATGAACACTGAAGCTTTCTTT.

V usage is TRBV6-6 and J usage is TRBJ2-5, with TRBD1 matching over 8 bases. The CDR3 totals 13 residues. The V gene's germline CDR1 is MNHNY and CDR2 SVGAGI (reference sequence). V was clipped by 11 bases and J by 4 bases; unmatched bases: 9. This CDR3 reads CAGGGQEIETQYF. CDR3 nucleotide sequence: TGTGCCGGAGGGGGACAGGAGATAGAGACCCAGTACTTC.

The chain is built from TRBV4-3 and TRBJ2-7, with D maybe TRBD2 (5 bases). V was clipped by 6 bases and J by 3 bases, with 18 bases between them. The CDR3 extends over 15 amino acids. Per the germline V gene, CDR1 is LGHNA and CDR2 is YSLEER. CDR3 nucleotides: TGCGCCAGCAGTCGGGAAAAAGAGGCCTACTACGAGCAGTACTTC. It yields the protein CASSREKEAYYEQYF.

This rearrangement joins TRBV5-1 to TRBJ2-7; no definite D call. Per germline, CDR1 SGHRS and CDR2 YFSETQ. V shed 4 bases and J shed 4 bases, with 9 bases lying between them. The CDR3 loop spans 12 amino acids. CDR3 bases: TGCGCCAGCAGCCAGGTCTCTTACGAGCAGTACTTC. As protein: CASSQVSYEQYF.

The chain has TRBV6-5 and TRBJ1-1; unclear D gene. Trimming removed 0 bases at V and 1 base at J, with 9 bases between. The germline V gene encodes CDR1 MNHEY and CDR2 SVGAGI. CDR3 length: 15 residues. CDR3 DNA: TGTGCCAGCAGTTACTCGCCGGGAAGGAACACTGAAGCTTTCTTT. Its protein is CASSYSPGRNTEAFF.

V usage is TRBV18 and J usage is TRBJ2-7; 7 bases align to TRBD1. This CDR3 has 14 residues. Per the germline V gene, CDR1 is KGHSH and CDR2 is LQKENI. J gave up 4 bases and V 3 bases, and 6 bases lay outside the gene matches. Here the CDR3 DNA reads TGTGCCAGCTCACCGGGGACAGACACATACGAGCAGTACTTC. Translation: CASSPGTDTYEQYF. The full variable domain, rest sourced from reference TRBV18 and TRBJ2-7, is NAGVMQNPRHLVRRRGQEARLRCSPMKGHSHVYWYRQLPEEGLKFMVYLQKENIIDESGMPKERFSAEFPKEGPSILRIQQVVRGDSAAYFCASSPGTDTYEQYFGPGTRLTVT.

This clone occurred a few times. DNA for the CDR3: TGTGCCAGCAGCTTACAGGGGGCGAGGGATGAGCAGTTCTTC. Residues: CASSLQGARDEQFF. J is TRBJ2-1 and V is TRBV7-2, with 8 bases matching TRBD1. The CDR3 runs 14 residues. Trimming removed 2 bases from V and 8 bases from J; junction bases left unmatched: 5. From germline, CDR1 is SGHTA and CDR2 FQGNSA.

The sample holds one count of this clone. This chain uses TRBV6-5 with TRBJ1-1; D call uncertain. The germline V gene has CDR1 MNHEY and CDR2 SVGAGI. V was clipped by 5 bases and J by 0 bases, with 10 bases between them. The CDR3 spans 14 residues. CDR3 amino acids: CASSPQTLNTEAFF. For the CDR3, the DNA is TGTGCCAGCAGTCCACAGACCTTGAACACTGAAGCTTTCTTT.

The V and J genes are TRBV7-9 and TRBJ1-2, with D possibly TRBD1 on 5 matching bases. V was trimmed by 5 bases and J by 6 bases, leaving 22 bases between them. CDR1 SEHNR and CDR2 FQNEAQ come from the germline V gene (reference sequence). The CDR3 has 16 residues. CDR3 sequence reads: CASSPFLTASLDGYTF. The CDR3, as DNA: TGTGCCAGCAGCCCGTTCCTGACAGCGTCGTTGGATGGCTACACCTTC.

V gene TRBV5-1 combines with J gene TRBJ2-3; 9 bases align to TRBD1. This CDR3 has 17 amino acids. Germline V lookup: CDR1 SGHRS, CDR2 YFSETQ. V trimming: 0 bases; J trimming: 0 bases; junction bases outside the gene matches: 5. CDR3 nucleotides: TGCGCCAGCAGCTTGGTGGGGACAGGGACTAGCACAGATACGCAGTATTTT. Amino acids: CASSLVGTGTSTDTQYF.

This chain uses TRBV4-1 with TRBJ1-6, with 7 bases matching TRBD1. Germline lookup yields CDR1 MGHRA and CDR2 YSYEKL. The length of the CDR3 is 17 residues. The V segment lost 5 bases and the J segment 7 bases; nucleotides outside the gene matches: 14. CDR3 protein: CASSLRAATGTNSPLHF. CDR3 DNA sequence: TGCGCCAGCAGCTTAAGGGCCGCGACAGGGACCAATTCACCCCTCCACTTT.

The gene calls are TRBV7-2 and TRBJ2-5, with D possibly TRBD1 on 6 matching bases. Per germline, CDR1 SGHTA and CDR2 FQGNSA. This CDR3 is built from 15 residues. Trimming took off 0 bases at V and 1 base at J, with 9 bases between the two ends. DNA of the CDR3: TGTGCCAGCAGCTTAGCGGGACACCTCCAAGAGACCCAGTACTTC. Its protein is CASSLAGHLQETQYF.

The chain uses TRBV2 and TRBJ1-1; D perhaps matches TRBD1 (5 bases). The CDR3 runs 18 residues. Trimming stripped 2 bases from V and 0 bases from J, with 19 bases between. CDR1 SNHLY and CDR2 FYNNEI come from the germline V gene. CDR3 sequence (DNA): TGTGCCAGCAGTGAATTGGGAGGGGCGAGAATCATGAACACTGAAGCTTTCTTT. This codes for CASSELGGARIMNTEAFF.

The chain combines TRBV27 with TRBJ1-6; tentatively, D is TRBD1 (6 bases). The CDR3 has 14 residues. Germline values: CDR1 MNHEY, CDR2 SMNVEV (reference sequence). Trimming removed 6 bases at V and 13 bases at J, with 19 bases between. The DNA for the CDR3 is TGTGCCAGCAGCCTCCGGGACATCCTTACTCCCCTCCACTTT. This gives the protein CASSLRDILTPLHF.

The chain joins TRBV7-9 to TRBJ1-1; TRBD1 is a possible D gene (5 bases). Germline values: CDR1 SEHNR, CDR2 FQNEAQ (reference sequence). V was trimmed by 6 bases and J by 0 bases, leaving 11 bases between them. The CDR3 contains 14 residues. CDR3 region: CASSLGVMNTEAFF. The CDR3, as DNA: TGTGCCAGCAGTCTAGGGGTTATGAACACTGAAGCTTTCTTT. The full variable domain, its missing parts supplied by reference TRBV7-9 and TRBJ1-1, is DTGVSQNPRHKITKRGQNVTFRCDPISEHNRLYWYRQTLGQGPEFLTYFQNEAQLEKSRLLSDRFSAERPKGSFSTLEIQRTEQGDSAMYLCASSLGVMNTEAFFGQGTRLTVV.

The V gene is TRBV18, the J gene TRBJ2-5, with TRBD1 matching 7 bases. Trimming cost V 3 bases and J 2 bases; bases outside gene matches: 6. In germline, CDR1 is KGHSH, CDR2 LQKENI. There are 15 residues in the CDR3. DNA for the CDR3: TGTGCCAGCTCACCTCGGTCGGGACAGCAAGAGACCCAGTACTTC. It is translated as CASSPRSGQQETQYF.

V gene TRBV6-5 combines with J gene TRBJ1-1; D ambiguous. The V end was cut by 0 bases, the J end by 1 base, with 9 bases between. The germline V gene has CDR1 MNHEY and CDR2 SVGAGI. The CDR3 sequence is 15 residues long. The CDR3: CASSYSVSSNTEAFF. In nucleotides, the CDR3 is TGTGCCAGCAGTTACTCGGTCAGTTCGAACACTGAAGCTTTCTTT.

The rearrangement uses TRBV5-8 and TRBJ1-2; TRBD1 might be the D (5 bases). The CDR3 consists of 14 residues. Per germline, CDR1 SGHTS and CDR2 YDEGEE. V was pared by 1 base and J by 6 bases, with 13 bases between. CDR3: CASSLPTGVHGYTF. CDR3 coding DNA: TGTGCCAGCAGCTTGCCCACGGGGGTACATGGCTACACCTTC.

The chain links TRBV7-2 to TRBJ2-3; D is perhaps TRBD1 (6 bases). Trimming left V 2 bases short and J 4 bases short, with 7 bases between. From germline, CDR1 is SGHTA and CDR2 FQGNSA. This CDR3 is 13 amino acids long. The DNA of the CDR3 is TGTGCCAGCAGCTTACAGGGGTCAGATACGCAGTATTTT. Translated: CASSLQGSDTQYF.

This clone was observed a single time. The V and J genes are TRBV7-8 and TRBJ2-1, with a tentative D call TRBD2 (6 bases). The CDR3 runs 15 residues. CDR1 is SGHVS and CDR2 is FQNEAQ in the germline V gene. The V gene lost 2 bases and the J gene lost 0 bases, with 8 bases spanning the gap. CDR3 nucleotide sequence: TGTGCCAGCAGCTTAATCGGGAGCTCCTACAATGAGCAGTTCTTC. Translating it yields CASSLIGSSYNEQFF.

The chain links TRBV29-1 to TRBJ2-1, with TRBD2 matching over 9 bases. Per the germline V gene, CDR1 is SQVTM and CDR2 is ANQGSEA. Germline trimming cut 5 bases from V and 0 bases from J; bases unmatched to any gene: 2. The CDR3 covers 14 residues. CDR3 DNA sequence: TGCAGCGTTCTAGCGGGACCCTCCTACAATGAGCAGTTCTTC. Translated, it gives CSVLAGPSYNEQFF.

The rearrangement uses TRBV10-3 and TRBJ1-1; unclear D gene. Per germline, CDR1 ENHRY and CDR2 SYGVKD. The CDR3 is 16 residues long. V was trimmed by 0 bases and J by 1 base, leaving 12 bases between them. CDR3 nucleotides: TGTGCCATCAGTGAGTCAGGCAACCGGGGGAACACTGAAGCTTTCTTT. Its translation: CAISESGNRGNTEAFF.

The chain carries TRBV27 and TRBJ2-3; no definite D call. Germline CDR1 and CDR2: MNHEY and SMNVEV (reference sequence). V shed 4 bases and J shed 4 bases, with 6 bases lying between them. The CDR3 runs to 12 residues. This chain's CDR3 is CASSSRADTQYF. CDR3 in DNA: TGTGCCAGCAGTTCCCGGGCAGATACGCAGTATTTT.

V is TRBV10-3 and J is TRBJ2-5; TRBD1 matches 11 bases. The DNA end is more similar to TRBJ2-7, so the J call may be wrong. The V gene's germline CDR1 is ENHRY and CDR2 SYGVKD. The CDR3 runs 14 residues. CDR3 amino acids: CAINSGTGGYEQYF. The DNA of the CDR3 is TGTGCCATCAATTCCGGGACAGGGGGCTACGAGCAGTACTTC.